This T cell receptor beta chain was identified during a study of blood T cell repertoires in COVID-19. Whole-study context: T cells, B-cell-depleted T cells, or PBMCs supplied cDNA or gDNA.

Sequencing used immunoSEQ multiplex PCR; TCRdb keeps in-frame clones, though not all of them. The sample gives 200,000 to 250,000 clones, around 90% of which show up once; about 1% is in the top ten. Individuals drawn from about two dozen US areas were roughly 18 to 95 years old. Participant reports of clinical history set cohort assignment. The germline CDR1 and CDR2 sequences are MGHRA and YSYEKL. This CDR3 region has 13 residues. J was trimmed by 11 bases and V by 1 base; bases with no gene match: 4. The rearrangement uses TRBV4-1 and TRBJ2-7; 11 bases map to TRBD2. The sample taken for sequencing was PBMCs or T cells enriched from blood (not recorded which). This receptor was obtained from a man aged 45-65 years who had been exposed to COVID-19. CDR3 sequence (DNA): TGCGCCAGCAGCCAAGTACGACTAGCGGGGAAGTACTTC. This translates into CASSQVRLAGKYF.